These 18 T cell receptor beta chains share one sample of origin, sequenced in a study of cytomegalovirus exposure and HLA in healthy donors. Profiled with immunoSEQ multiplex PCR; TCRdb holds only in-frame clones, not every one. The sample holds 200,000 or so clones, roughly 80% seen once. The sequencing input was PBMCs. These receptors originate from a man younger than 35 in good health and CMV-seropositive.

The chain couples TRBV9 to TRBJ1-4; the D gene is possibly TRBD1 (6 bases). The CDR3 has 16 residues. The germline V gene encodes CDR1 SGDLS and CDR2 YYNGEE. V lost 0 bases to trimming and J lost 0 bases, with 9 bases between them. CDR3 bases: TGTGCCAGCAGCGTAGGAGGGGGAGCAACTAATGAAAAACTGTTTTTT. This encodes CASSVGGGATNEKLFF.

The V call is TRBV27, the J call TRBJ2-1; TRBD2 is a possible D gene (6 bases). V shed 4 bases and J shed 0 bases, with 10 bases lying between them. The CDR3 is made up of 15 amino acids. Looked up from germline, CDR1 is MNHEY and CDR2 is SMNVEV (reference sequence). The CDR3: CASSSGSSSYNEQFF. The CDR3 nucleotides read TGTGCCAGCAGTTCCGGGAGCAGCTCCTACAATGAGCAGTTCTTC.

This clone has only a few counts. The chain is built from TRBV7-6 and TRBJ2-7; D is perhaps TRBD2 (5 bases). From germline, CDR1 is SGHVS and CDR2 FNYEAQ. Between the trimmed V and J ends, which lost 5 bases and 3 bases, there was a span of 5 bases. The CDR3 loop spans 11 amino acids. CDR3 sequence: CASSRDYEQYF. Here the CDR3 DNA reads TGTGCCAGCAGCCGGGACTACGAGCAGTACTTC.

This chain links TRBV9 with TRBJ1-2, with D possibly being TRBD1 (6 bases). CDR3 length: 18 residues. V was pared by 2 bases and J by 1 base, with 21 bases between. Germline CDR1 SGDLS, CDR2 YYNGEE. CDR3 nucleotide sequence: TGTGCCAGCAGCGTCGGGGTGGGACCGGGACACGTTAACTATGGCTACACCTTC. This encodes CASSVGVGPGHVNYGYTF. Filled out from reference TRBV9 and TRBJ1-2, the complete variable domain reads DSGVTQTPKHLITATGQRVTLRCSPRSGDLSVYWYQQSLDQGLQFLIQYYNGEERAKGNILERFSAQQFPDLHSELNLSSLELGDSALYFCASSVGVGPGHVNYGYTFGSGTRLTVV.

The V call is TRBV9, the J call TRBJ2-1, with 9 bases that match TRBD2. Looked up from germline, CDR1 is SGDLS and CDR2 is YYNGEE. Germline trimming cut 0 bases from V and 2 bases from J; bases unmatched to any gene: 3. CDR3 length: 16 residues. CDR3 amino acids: CASSVVASGAYNEQFF. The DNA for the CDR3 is TGTGCCAGCAGCGTAGTGGCTAGCGGGGCCTACAATGAGCAGTTCTTC.

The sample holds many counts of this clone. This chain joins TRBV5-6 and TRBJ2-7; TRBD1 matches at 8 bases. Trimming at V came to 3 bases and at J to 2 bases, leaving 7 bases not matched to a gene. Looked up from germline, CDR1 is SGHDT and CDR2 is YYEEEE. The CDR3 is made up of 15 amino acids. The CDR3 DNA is TGTGCCAGCAGCTCTGGACAGGGACTTCCCTACGAGCAGTACTTC. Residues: CASSSGQGLPYEQYF. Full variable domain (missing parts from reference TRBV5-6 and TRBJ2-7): DAGVTQSPTHLIKTRGQQVTLRCSPKSGHDTVSWYQQALGQGPQFIFQYYEEEERQRGNFPDRFSGHQFPNYSSELNVNALLLGDSALYLCASSSGQGLPYEQYFGPGTRLTVT.

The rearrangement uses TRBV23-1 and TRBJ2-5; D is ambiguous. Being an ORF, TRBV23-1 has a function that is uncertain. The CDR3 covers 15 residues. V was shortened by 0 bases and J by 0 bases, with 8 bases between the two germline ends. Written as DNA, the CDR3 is TGCGCCAGCAGTCAATCTGAGGCTCACCAAGAGACCCAGTACTTC. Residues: CASSQSEAHQETQYF.

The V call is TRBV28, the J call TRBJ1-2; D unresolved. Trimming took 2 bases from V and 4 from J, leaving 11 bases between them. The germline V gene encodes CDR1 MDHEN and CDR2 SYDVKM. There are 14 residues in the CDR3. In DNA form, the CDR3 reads TGTGCCAGCAGTTTAACCGGTCCGTCCTATGGCTACACCTTC. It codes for CASSLTGPSYGYTF.

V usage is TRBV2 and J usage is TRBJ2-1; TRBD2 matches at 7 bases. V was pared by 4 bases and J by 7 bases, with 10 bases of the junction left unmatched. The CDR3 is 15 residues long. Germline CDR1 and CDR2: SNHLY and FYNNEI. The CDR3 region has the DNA TGTGCCAGCAGTGTACTACCGGGAGGTGGGAATGAGCAGTTCTTC. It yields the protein CASSVLPGGGNEQFF.

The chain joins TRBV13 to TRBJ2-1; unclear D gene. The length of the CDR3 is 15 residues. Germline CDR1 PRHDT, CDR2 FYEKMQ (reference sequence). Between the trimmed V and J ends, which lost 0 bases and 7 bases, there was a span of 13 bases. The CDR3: CASSLGLGDGNEQFF. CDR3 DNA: TGTGCCAGCAGCTTAGGCCTTGGAGACGGGAATGAGCAGTTCTTC.

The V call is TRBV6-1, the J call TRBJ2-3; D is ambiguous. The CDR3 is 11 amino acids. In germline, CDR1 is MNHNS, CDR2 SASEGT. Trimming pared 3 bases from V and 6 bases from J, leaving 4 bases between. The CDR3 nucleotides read TGTGCCAGCAGTGACCGGGATACGCAGTATTTT. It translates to CASSDRDTQYF.

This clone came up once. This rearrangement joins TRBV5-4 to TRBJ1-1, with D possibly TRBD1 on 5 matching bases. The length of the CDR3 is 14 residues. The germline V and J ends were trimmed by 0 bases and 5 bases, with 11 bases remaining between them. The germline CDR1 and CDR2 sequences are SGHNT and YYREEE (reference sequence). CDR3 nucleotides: TGTGCCAGCAGCTTGGAGGGGCTAGGAACTGAAGCTTTCTTT. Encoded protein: CASSLEGLGTEAFF.

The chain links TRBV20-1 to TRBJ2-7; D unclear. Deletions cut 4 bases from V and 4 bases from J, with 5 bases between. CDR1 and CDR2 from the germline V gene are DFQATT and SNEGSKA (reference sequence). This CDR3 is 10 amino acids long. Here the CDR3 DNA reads TGCAGTGCTACACGGTACGAGCAGTACTTC. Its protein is CSATRYEQYF.

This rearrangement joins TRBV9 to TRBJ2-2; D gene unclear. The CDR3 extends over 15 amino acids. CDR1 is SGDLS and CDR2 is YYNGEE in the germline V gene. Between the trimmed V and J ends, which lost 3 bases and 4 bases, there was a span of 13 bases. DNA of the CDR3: TGTGCCAGCAGCGACGACATCCTTTTCACCGGGGAGCTGTTTTTT. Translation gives CASSDDILFTGELFF.

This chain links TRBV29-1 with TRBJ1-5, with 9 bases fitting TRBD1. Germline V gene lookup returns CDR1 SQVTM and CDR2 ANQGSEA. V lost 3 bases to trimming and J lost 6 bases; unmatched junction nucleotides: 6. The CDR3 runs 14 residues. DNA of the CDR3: TGCAGCGTTGAGACAGGGGGTTTAGGTCAGCCCCAGCATTTT. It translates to CSVETGGLGQPQHF.

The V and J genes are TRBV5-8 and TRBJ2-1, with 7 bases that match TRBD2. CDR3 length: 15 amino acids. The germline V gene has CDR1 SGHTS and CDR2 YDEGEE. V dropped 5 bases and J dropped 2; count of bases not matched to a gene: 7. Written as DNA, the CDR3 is TGTGCCAGCAGTCTAGGGAGGGCGGCCTACAATGAGCAGTTCTTC. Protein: CASSLGRAAYNEQFF.

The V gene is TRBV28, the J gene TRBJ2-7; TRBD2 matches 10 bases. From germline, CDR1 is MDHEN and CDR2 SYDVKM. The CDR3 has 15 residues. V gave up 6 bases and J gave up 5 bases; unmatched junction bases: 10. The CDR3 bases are TGTGCCAGCAGACTACTGCTAGCGGGAGAAGACGAGCAGTACTTC. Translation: CASRLLLAGEDEQYF.

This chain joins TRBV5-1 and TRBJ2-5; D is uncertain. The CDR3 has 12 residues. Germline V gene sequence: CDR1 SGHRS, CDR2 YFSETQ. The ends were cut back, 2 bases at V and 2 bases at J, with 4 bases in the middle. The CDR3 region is CASSLHQETQYF. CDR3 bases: TGCGCCAGCAGCTTACATCAAGAGACCCAGTACTTC.